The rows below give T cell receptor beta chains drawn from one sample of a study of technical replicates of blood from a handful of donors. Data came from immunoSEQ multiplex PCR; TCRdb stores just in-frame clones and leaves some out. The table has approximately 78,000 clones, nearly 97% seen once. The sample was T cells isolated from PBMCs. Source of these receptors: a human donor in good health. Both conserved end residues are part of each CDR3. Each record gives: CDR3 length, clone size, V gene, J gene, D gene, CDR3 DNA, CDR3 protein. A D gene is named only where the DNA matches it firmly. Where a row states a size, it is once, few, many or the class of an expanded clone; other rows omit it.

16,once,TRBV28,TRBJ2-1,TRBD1,TGTGCCAGCAGTGCGATAACAGGGGCCCTGGGCAATGAGCAGTTCTTC,CASSAITGALGNEQFF
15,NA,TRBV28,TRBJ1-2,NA,TGTGCCAGCAGTTCATCCGGGGAGGAGTACTATGGCTACACCTTC,CASSSSGEEYYGYTF
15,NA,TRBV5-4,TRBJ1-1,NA,TGTGCCAGCAGCTTGTATGGGGGCTGGAGCACTGAAGCTTTCTTT,CASSLYGGWSTEAFF
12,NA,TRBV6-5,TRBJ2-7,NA,TGTGCCAGCAGTTACCGCGGATACGAGCAGTACTTC,CASSYRGYEQYF
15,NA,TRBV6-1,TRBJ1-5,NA,TGTGCCAGCAGTCCGCGGCTGGGAGGCAATCAGCCCCAGCATTTT,CASSPRLGGNQPQHF
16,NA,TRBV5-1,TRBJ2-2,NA,TGCGCCAGCAGCTTCGGACTGGCGGGAATAACCGGGGAGCTGTTTTTT,CASSFGLAGITGELFF
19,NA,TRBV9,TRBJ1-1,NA,TGTGCCAGCAGCGAGAAAGCCTCAGGGAGGTGCCCCATGAACACTGAAGCTTTCTTT,CASSEKASGRCPMNTEAFF
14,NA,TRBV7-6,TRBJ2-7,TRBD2,TGTGCCAGCAGCTGGGAGACTAGCGGGACGGATCAGTACTTC,CASSWETSGTDQYF
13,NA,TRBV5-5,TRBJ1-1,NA,TGTGCCAGCAGCTTGGGGACAGATACTGAAGCTTTCTTT,CASSLGTDTEAFF
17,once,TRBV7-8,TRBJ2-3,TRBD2,TGTGCCAGCAGCTTAGGGGGGACTAGCGGTGGCACAGATACGCAGTATTTT,CASSLGGTSGGTDTQYF
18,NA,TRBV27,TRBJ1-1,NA,TGTGCCAGCAGTTTCTATCGCGGGTACAGGGAAGGAGACACTGAAGCTTTCTTT,CASSFYRGYREGDTEAFF
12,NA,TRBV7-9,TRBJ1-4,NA,TGTGCCACGACAGCTACGAATGAAAAACTGTTTTTT,CATTATNEKLFF
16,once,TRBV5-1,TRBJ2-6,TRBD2,TGCGCCAGCAGAGGGACTAGCGGGACTGGGGCCAACGTCCTGACTTTC,CASRGTSGTGANVLTF
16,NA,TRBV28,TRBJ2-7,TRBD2,TGTGCCAGCTCCTCCCGGGGGGGCCCCGGGGGAGGGGAGCAGTACTTC,CASSSRGGPGGGEQYF
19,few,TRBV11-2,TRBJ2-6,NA,TGTGCCAGCAGCCCTCGGCGGAGGGGAGTTAGCTCTGGGGCCAACGTCCTGACTTTC,CASSPRRRGVSSGANVLTF
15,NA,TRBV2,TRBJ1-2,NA,TGTGCCAGCAGCCTGGCGGGGTCTTCTAACTATGGCTACACCTTC,CASSLAGSSNYGYTF
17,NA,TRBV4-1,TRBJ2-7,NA,TGCGCCAGCAGCCAAGATCGGAAGGACTGGACTTCGTACGAGCAGTACTTC,CASSQDRKDWTSYEQYF
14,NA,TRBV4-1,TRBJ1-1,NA,TGCGCCAGCAGCCAAGCCAGGGGGAACACTGAAGCTTTCTTT,CASSQARGNTEAFF
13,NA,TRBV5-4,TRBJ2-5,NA,TGTGCCAGCAGCTTCAGCGACCAAGAGACCCAGTACTTC,CASSFSDQETQYF
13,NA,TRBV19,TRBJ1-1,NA,TGTGCCAGTAGTATGATGGCGGGCGTTGAAGCTTTCTTT,CASSMMAGVEAFF
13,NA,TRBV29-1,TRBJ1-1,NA,TGCAGCGTTGTACCAGGGATCTCCACTGAAGCTTTCTTT,CSVVPGISTEAFF
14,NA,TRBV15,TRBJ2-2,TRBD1,TGTGCCACCAGCGATTCGACAGGGGGAGGGGAGCTGTTTTTT,CATSDSTGGGELFF
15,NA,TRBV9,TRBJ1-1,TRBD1,TGTGCCAGCAGCCCTGAGGGTCAGGGGGTGACTGAAGCTTTCTTT,CASSPEGQGVTEAFF
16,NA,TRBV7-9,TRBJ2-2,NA,TGTGCCAGCACCATCCCGAACAGGATGGCCACCGGGGAGCTGTTTTTT,CASTIPNRMATGELFF
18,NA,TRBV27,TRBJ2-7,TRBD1,TGTGCCAGCAGTTTATCCTCTTCCCGGGACAGTTTCTCCTACGAGCAGTACTTC,CASSLSSSRDSFSYEQYF
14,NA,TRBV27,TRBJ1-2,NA,TGTGCCAGCAGTACAACCGGGAGCCGAGGAGGCTACACCTTC,CASSTTGSRGGYTF
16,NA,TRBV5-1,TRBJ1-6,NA,TGCGCCAGCAGCTTGGGCGGATGGAGGCTCAATTCACCCCTCCACTTT,CASSLGGWRLNSPLHF
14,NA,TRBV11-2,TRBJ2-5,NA,TGTGCCAGCAGCCCGCGGGACAGCCAAGAGACCCAGTACTTC,CASSPRDSQETQYF
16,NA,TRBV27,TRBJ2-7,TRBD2,TGTGCCACCCGACTAGCGGGAGGGACGAGCTCCTACGAGCAGTACTTC,CATRLAGGTSSYEQYF
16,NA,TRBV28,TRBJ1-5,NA,TGTGCCAGCAGTATCGGACAGCCCCTTAGGGGACAGCCCCAGCATTTT,CASSIGQPLRGQPQHF
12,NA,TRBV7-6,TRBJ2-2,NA,TGTGCCAGCAGCTTGAGTATTGGGGAGCTGTTTTTT,CASSLSIGELFF
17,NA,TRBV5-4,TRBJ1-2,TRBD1,TGTGCCAGCAGCTGGCCGGGACAGGGGGCTCAGAGTTATGGCTACACCTTC,CASSWPGQGAQSYGYTF
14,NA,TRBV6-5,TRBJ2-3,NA,TGTGCCAGCGGGGGGGCGAGGGGCACAGATACGCAGTATTTT,CASGGARGTDTQYF
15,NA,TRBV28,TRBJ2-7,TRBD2,TGTGCCAGCAGGCCGCGGGAGGGCCTCTTCTACGAGCAGTACTTC,CASRPREGLFYEQYF
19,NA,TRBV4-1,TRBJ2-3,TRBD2,TGCGCCAGCAGCCAACAACCTAGCGGGGGAAGGCCACCCACAGATACGCAGTATTTT,CASSQQPSGGRPPTDTQYF
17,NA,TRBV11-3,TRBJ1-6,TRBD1,TGTGCCAGCAGCCCACGACAGGGGATTGAATATAATTCACCCCTCCACTTT,CASSPRQGIEYNSPLHF
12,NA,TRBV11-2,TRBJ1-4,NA,TGTGCCAGCAGCCTCCGAGGTGAAAAACTGTTTTTT,CASSLRGEKLFF
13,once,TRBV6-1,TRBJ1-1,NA,TGTGCCAGCACCTTCGGAAGACAAACTGAAGCTTTCTTT,CASTFGRQTEAFF
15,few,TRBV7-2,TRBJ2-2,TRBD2,TGTGCCAGCAGCTTCGGACTAGCGGGAGCCGGGGAGCTGTTTTTT,CASSFGLAGAGELFF
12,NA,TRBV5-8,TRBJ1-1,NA,TGTGCCAGCAGAGTTCAGGGGACAGAAGCTTTCTTT,CASRVQGTEAFF
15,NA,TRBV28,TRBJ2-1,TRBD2,TGTGCCAGCAGTTTAGGCGGGAGGGCTTACAATGAGCAGTTCTTC,CASSLGGRAYNEQFF
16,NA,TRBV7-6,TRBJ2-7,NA,TGTGCCAGCAGCTCAGGTCTGGGGGCGACAGACTACGAGCAGTACTTC,CASSSGLGATDYEQYF
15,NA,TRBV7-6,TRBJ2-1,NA,TGTGCCAGCAGCTTAGAGGGTCAGGGTTACAATGAGCAGTTCTTC,CASSLEGQGYNEQFF
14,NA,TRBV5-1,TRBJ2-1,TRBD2,TGCGCCAGCAGCCGCGGGACTAGCGGCAATGAGCAGTTCTTC,CASSRGTSGNEQFF
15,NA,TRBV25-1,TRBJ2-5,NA,TGTGCCAGCAGTGAATGGGGCAGCAACCAAGAGACCCAGTACTTC,CASSEWGSNQETQYF
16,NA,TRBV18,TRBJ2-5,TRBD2,TGTGCCAGCTCACCACGGGGGGGACCCCGACAAGAGACCCAGTACTTC,CASSPRGGPRQETQYF
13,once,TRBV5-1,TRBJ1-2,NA,TGCGCCAGCAGCTTGGGGACAGCTTATGGCTACACCTTC,CASSLGTAYGYTF
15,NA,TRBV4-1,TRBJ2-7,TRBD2,TGCGCCAGCAGCCATTCTAGCGGGAGGAACTACGAGCAGTACTTC,CASSHSSGRNYEQYF
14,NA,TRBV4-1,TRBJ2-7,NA,TGCGCCAGCAGCCAAATACCCCGAAAGCACGAGCAGTACTTC,CASSQIPRKHEQYF
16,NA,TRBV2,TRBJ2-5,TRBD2,TGTGCCAGCAGCTTCTCAAGGACGGGAGGAATAGAGACCCAGTACTTC,CASSFSRTGGIETQYF
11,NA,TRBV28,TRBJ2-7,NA,TGTGCCAGCAGCTCCCGGGACGAGCAGTACTTC,CASSSRDEQYF
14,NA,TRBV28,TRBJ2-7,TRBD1,TGTGCCAGCGGGCTAGTGAGGGGGCTTTACGAGCAGTACTTC,CASGLVRGLYEQYF